The present entry profiles one TCR beta chain with its context. The sample contains more than one DNA sequence encoding this CDR3. CDR3 length: 16 amino acids. Germline lookup yields CDR1 LGHNA and CDR2 YSLEER. The V gene end was trimmed by 4 bases and the J gene end by 8 bases; junction bases not matched to a gene: 12. The source of the sample is a study of cytotoxic CD8 clonotypes in ibrutinib-treated CLL. The wider study: The response samples were taken once patients had been treated for a median of about 12 months, range 6 to 36.

Frozen PBMC stocks contributed about 1.8 micrograms of genomic DNA to the TCR beta libraries. This table comes from immunoSEQ multiplex PCR, and its TCRdb copy is limited to in-frame clones, with some not included. Of over 150,000 clones listed, around 72% were seen once; the top ten hold 13%. The genes are TRBV4-3 and TRBJ2-2, with 8 bases lining up with TRBD1. This TCR derives from a human donor with chronic lymphocytic leukemia. Here the sequenced sample was PBMCs, taken after 24 months of ibrutinib treatment. CDR3 amino acids: CASSLEGQEFTGELFF. CDR3 bases: TGCGCCAGCAGCCTGGAGGGACAGGAGTTTACTGGGGAGCTGTTTTTT.